This TCR beta chain was profiled in a study of blood T cell repertoires in COVID-19. Study summary: Donors in the United States, Italy and Spain gave samples during acute or convalescent COVID-19.

The CDR3 loop spans 15 amino acids. Trimming took 0 bases from V and 4 from J; bases not matched to a gene: 6. Germline-derived CDR1 and CDR2 are SGHRS and YFSETQ. Repertoires were generated with immunoSEQ multiplex PCR, while TCRdb's copy carries only in-frame clones and drops some. The sample shows around 230,000 clones, about 91% of them seen only once. The rearrangement uses TRBV5-1 and TRBJ1-2; 7 bases are a match to TRBD1. The sequenced sample consisted of PBMCs or T cells enriched from blood (not recorded which). This sequence was found in a man younger than 35 with acute COVID-19. The CDR3 loop is CASSLAETGRYGYTF. The DNA of the CDR3 is TGCGCCAGCAGCTTGGCCGAGACAGGGCGCTATGGCTACACCTTC.